This T cell receptor beta chain stems from a study of cytomegalovirus exposure and HLA in healthy donors. Study summary: When 398 donors were genotyped, just over 80% of them were found to fall in the Caucasian-associated ancestry cluster. General observations from the study: A later analysis linked a missense DCLRE1C variant to TCR beta V- and J-gene trimming. Reported findings show TCR beta sequences accurately forecast HLA-A and HLA-B alleles in most subjects.

Both 60 Vbeta primers and 13 Jbeta primers went into the PCR. The table came from immunoSEQ multiplex PCR; TCRdb's copy has only in-frame clones and leaves some out. The data show about 150,000 clones, just under 65% seen once. As regards this clone: Its antigen is currently unknown.

CDR1 is MNHNS and CDR2 is SASEGT in the germline V gene. The CDR3 length is 14 residues. The chain couples TRBV6-1 to TRBJ2-5; 7 bases align to TRBD1. The J call may be faulty, since TRBJ2-7 better matches the DNA end. This sequence originates from an older woman in good health and CMV-seropositive. Sequencing was performed on PBMCs. The CDR3 bases are TGTGCCAGCAGTGAAGCCGTCAGGGGGTACGAGCAGTACTTC. Translating gives CASSEAVRGYEQYF.